This TCR beta chain is drawn from a study of blood T cell repertoires in COVID-19. V lost 2 bases to trimming and J lost 4 bases, with 8 bases between them. Germline V CDR1 and CDR2: MDHEN, SYDVKM. The CDR3 length is 13 residues. This table comes from immunoSEQ multiplex PCR, and its TCRdb copy is limited to in-frame clones, with some not included. The table has roughly 220,000 clones, 85% to 90% seen once. Adults between about 18 and 95 years of age took part from 24 US areas. With regard to this clone: The same CDR3 can be traced to other DNA sequences in this sample.

The chain couples TRBV28 to TRBJ1-1; perhaps TRBD1 as D (6 bases). The clonotype comes from a woman between 50 and 59 years old with acute COVID-19. Sequencing was performed on PBMCs or T cells enriched from blood (not recorded which). The CDR3 sequence: CASSLGGATEAFF. Here the CDR3 DNA reads TGTGCCAGCAGTTTAGGGGGGGCCACTGAAGCTTTCTTT.